A selection of T cell receptor beta chains follows, all from one sample in a study of cytomegalovirus exposure and HLA in healthy donors. The assay was immunoSEQ multiplex PCR, and TCRdb's table has in-frame clones only and misses some. The top ten clones hold 1.5% to 2% of a sample with over 85,000 clones, roughly 89% of them seen once. Material: PBMCs. The source is a woman younger than 35 in good health and CMV-seronegative. Each CDR3 is given without its conserved first and last residue.

V,J,CDR3
TRBV5-6,TRBJ1-2,ASSFLPSGGKEDH
TRBV28,TRBJ2-6,ASSSSLEAGGFSGANVLT
TRBV5-1,TRBJ2-2,ASSSLLAEKNTGELF
TRBV6-1,TRBJ1-1,ASSELGGNTEAF
TRBV7-2,TRBJ1-6,ASSFRGRDNSPLH
TRBV7-7,TRBJ2-3,ASSHGLAGAVDTQY
TRBV2,TRBJ1-2,ASSEDLWQAHGYT
TRBV7-7,TRBJ2-5,ASSSNRDPQETQY
TRBV6-5,TRBJ1-1,ASSVESFRDAF
TRBV6-5,TRBJ1-4,ASRGRTGLNEKLF
TRBV9,TRBJ2-7,ASSVHSGRNEQY
TRBV5-1,TRBJ2-7,ASSFRRDPYEQY
TRBV10-3,TRBJ2-7,AISSSGSYEQY
TRBV5-1,TRBJ1-1,ASSFGGQSEAF
TRBV7-3,TRBJ2-2,ASSATRISGELF
TRBV5-1,TRBJ2-7,ASSGGQGAYEQY
TRBV6-6,TRBJ2-2,ASSYSSPSGSGELF
TRBV9,TRBJ1-3,ASSTGTGQSSGNTIY
TRBV11-2,TRBJ1-5,ASSLDRDQPQH
TRBV5-1,TRBJ2-3,ASSSVAGGPGYTQY
TRBV10-2,TRBJ2-7,ASSTGGVSYEQY
TRBV7-6,TRBJ2-2,ASSFSGGRRTGELF
TRBV27,TRBJ2-7,ASSSQDRSYEQY
TRBV4-1,TRBJ1-4,ASSQVGIGHRPRNNEKLF
TRBV5-1,TRBJ2-1,ATTRGGSYNEQF
TRBV7-6,TRBJ2-2,ASSLLYGELF
TRBV9,TRBJ2-7,ASSVEWEGGEEQY
TRBV13,TRBJ2-7,ASSFILNITYEQY
TRBV2,TRBJ1-2,ASSPLDRVYGYT
TRBV5-1,TRBJ2-7,ASSGPGTGSYEQY
TRBV19,TRBJ1-4,ASSIFSTNEKLF
TRBV28,TRBJ2-2,ASRRDRSTGELF
TRBV2,TRBJ2-1,ASTLLLRNEQF
TRBV9,TRBJ2-1,ASSSQEGSYNEQF
TRBV7-3,TRBJ2-7,ASSLKGTSSTYEQY
TRBV7-8,TRBJ2-2,ASSLGGRGTGELF
TRBV11-2,TRBJ1-1,ASSPGSPRAF
TRBV19,TRBJ2-2,ASTLGGYTGELF
TRBV11-1,TRBJ1-1,ASSTLARGGTEAF
TRBV30,TRBJ2-1,ARGTGSGEQF
TRBV9,TRBJ2-3,ASSVVSGGASTDTQY
TRBV6-6,TRBJ2-6,ASSYSVRSGANVLT
TRBV7-2,TRBJ2-7,ASSSPGQGFYEQY
TRBV6-1,TRBJ2-2,ASTGLEADTGELF
TRBV7-6,TRBJ2-7,ASSLVSMDEQY
TRBV4-3,TRBJ1-1,ASSQGGGVIMNTEAF
TRBV19,TRBJ1-1,ASSIGQGSTEAF
TRBV28,TRBJ2-3,ASSLPQDGRTDTQY